This T cell receptor beta chain was recovered during a study of blood T cell repertoires in COVID-19. Across the whole study: The United States, Italy and Spain supplied acute and convalescent COVID-19 samples. T cells, B-cell-depleted T cells, or PBMCs supplied cDNA or gDNA.

Original processing notes: Reference gene primer amplification gave nucleated cell count estimates. The method was immunoSEQ multiplex PCR; TCRdb's version includes in-frame clones alone and lacks a portion of them. That table furnishes V, J and clone size, whereas the DNA furnished D and trimming. The profile shows some 290,000 clones, over 80% of them singletons. CDR3 length equals 13 residues. Trimming took 1 base from V and 3 from J, leaving 8 bases between them. Germline values: CDR1 GTSNPN, CDR2 SVGIG (reference sequence). The sample taken for sequencing was peripheral blood. The clonotype comes from a man aged 55-75 years who had recovered from COVID-19. The chain is built from TRBV30 and TRBJ2-3; a weak D match, TRBD1 (5 bases). CDR3 sequence (DNA): TGTGCCTGGAGTGAGGGGCGGACAGATACGCAGTATTTT. This encodes CAWSEGRTDTQYF.